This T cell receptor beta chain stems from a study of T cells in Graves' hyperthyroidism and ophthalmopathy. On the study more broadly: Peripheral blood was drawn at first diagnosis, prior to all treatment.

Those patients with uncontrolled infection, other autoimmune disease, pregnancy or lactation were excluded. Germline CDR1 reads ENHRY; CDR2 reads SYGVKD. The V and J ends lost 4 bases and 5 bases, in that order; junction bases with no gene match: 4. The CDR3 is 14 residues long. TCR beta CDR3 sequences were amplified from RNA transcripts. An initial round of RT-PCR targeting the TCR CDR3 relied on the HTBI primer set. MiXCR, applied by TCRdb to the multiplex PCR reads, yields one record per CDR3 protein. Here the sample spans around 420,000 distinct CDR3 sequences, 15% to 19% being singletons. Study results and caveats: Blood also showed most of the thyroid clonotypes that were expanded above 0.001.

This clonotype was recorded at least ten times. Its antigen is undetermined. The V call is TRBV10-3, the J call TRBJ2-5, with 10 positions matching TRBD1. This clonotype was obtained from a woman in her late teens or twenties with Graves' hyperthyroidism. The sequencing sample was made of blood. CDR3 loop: CAISGGTGEETQYF. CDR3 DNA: TGTGCCATCAGTGGCGGGACAGGGGAGGAGACCCAGTACTTC.